These 17 T cell receptor beta chains share one sample of origin, sequenced in a study of OX40 agonist ivuxolimab in advanced cancers. TCRdb's copy holds only in-frame clones and misses some; the assay was immunoSEQ multiplex PCR. The sample yields about 79,000 clones, about 85% seen once. The sample consisted of CD4+ or CD8+ T cells sorted from blood, taken in a trial of the OX40 agonist ivuxolimab. Receptors originate from an adult with an advanced solid tumor such as melanoma, head and neck, liver or kidney cancer.

The CDR3: CASSLRTGRLGTEAFF. CDR3 bases: TGTGCCAGCAGTTTACGGACAGGGCGCTTGGGCACTGAAGCTTTCTTT. The V gene is TRBV28, the J gene TRBJ1-1; 8 bases align to TRBD1. The CDR3 is made up of 16 amino acids. Germline V gene data show CDR1 as MDHEN and CDR2 as SYDVKM. The V and J ends lost 2 bases and 4 bases, in that order; junction bases with no gene match: 9.

V and J are TRBV19 and TRBJ1-2, with TRBD1 matching 8 bases. Trimming cost V 3 bases and J 6 bases; bases outside gene matches: 6. This CDR3 contains 14 residues. CDR1 and CDR2 from the germline V gene are LNHDA and SQIVND (reference sequence). The CDR3 here is CASSIVTGGHGYTF. CDR3 in DNA: TGTGCCAGTAGTATTGTTACAGGGGGGCATGGCTACACCTTC.

This chain uses TRBV11-2 with TRBJ2-7, with 11 nucleotides matching TRBD2. Per germline, CDR1 SGHAT and CDR2 FQNNGV. V shed 5 bases and J 0 bases; nucleotides not matched to a gene: 6. The CDR3 contains 16 residues. The CDR3 is CASSQDGTSGSYEQYF. CDR3 in DNA: TGTGCCAGCAGCCAAGATGGGACTAGCGGCTCCTACGAGCAGTACTTC. Full variable domain (missing parts from reference TRBV11-2 and TRBJ2-7): EAGVAQSPRYKIIEKRQSVAFWCNPISGHATLYWYQQILGQGPKLLIQFQNNGVVDDSQLPKDRFSAERLKGVDSTLKIQPAKLEDSAVYLCASSQDGTSGSYEQYFGPGTRLTVT.

The genes are TRBV4-3 and TRBJ2-7, with 9 bases matching TRBD2. In germline, CDR1 is LGHNA, CDR2 YSLEER. V shed 4 bases and J 0 bases; nucleotides not matched to a gene: 7. The CDR3 is 16 amino acids. The CDR3 loop is CASSPGTSRSSYEQYF. The CDR3 bases are TGCGCCAGCAGCCCCGGGACTAGCCGGAGCTCCTACGAGCAGTACTTC.

The chain employs TRBV7-3 and TRBJ2-7, with D perhaps matching TRBD2 (6 bases). Germline lookup yields CDR1 SGHTA and CDR2 FQGTGA. The V end was cut by 6 bases, the J end by 5 bases, with 17 bases between. CDR3 length: 14 residues. The CDR3 DNA sequence: TGTGCCAGCAGTCTGGGGGGACCCGGCGACGAGCAGTACTTC. This sequence encodes CASSLGGPGDEQYF.

V gene TRBV5-6 combines with J gene TRBJ1-1, with a weak D call TRBD1 (5 bases). This CDR3 spans 16 amino acids. Trimming cost V 0 bases and J 0 bases, with 12 bases left between them. Germline CDR1 and CDR2: SGHDT and YYEEEE. The CDR3 DNA reads as TGTGCCAGCAGCTTGGGGAGGACATACATGAACACTGAAGCTTTCTTT. This gives the protein CASSLGRTYMNTEAFF.

This clone was counted a single time. This sequence joins TRBV14 and TRBJ1-2; TRBD1 agrees at 7 bases. Germline V lookup: CDR1 SGHDN, CDR2 FVKESK. CDR3 length equals 12 residues. V shed 4 bases, J shed 7 bases, and the junction held 3 bases outside the gene matches. CDR3 sequence (DNA): TGTGCCAGCAGCCCGGACAGGCGTGGCTACACCTTC. Translated, it gives CASSPDRRGYTF.

This chain connects TRBV5-1 to TRBJ2-5; 8 bases are shared with TRBD1. Trimming took 4 bases from V and 7 from J; bases not matched to a gene: 9. The CDR3 covers 14 residues. Germline V CDR1 and CDR2: SGHRS, YFSETQ. The CDR3 nucleotides are TGCGCCAGCAGCGTTGGACAGGGAGTTACGACCCAGTACTTC. Protein sequence: CASSVGQGVTTQYF.

In its sample, this clone was seen a few times. The rearrangement uses TRBV10-3 and TRBJ1-1; D is undetermined. This CDR3 spans 15 amino acids. V shed 0 bases and J shed 2 bases, with 10 bases lying between them. From germline, CDR1 is ENHRY and CDR2 SYGVKD. CDR3: CAISESGSFNTEAFF. CDR3 DNA: TGTGCCATCAGTGAGTCTGGCAGCTTCAACACTGAAGCTTTCTTT.

V usage is TRBV18 and J usage is TRBJ1-2, with D possibly being TRBD1 (5 bases). V was clipped by 3 bases and J by 5 bases, with 16 bases between them. Germline V gives CDR1 KGHSH, CDR2 LQKENI. This CDR3 has 15 residues. The CDR3 loop is CASSPNAQRGYGYTF. CDR3 sequence (DNA): TGTGCCAGCTCACCTAATGCCCAGAGGGGTTATGGCTACACCTTC.

The CDR3 region has the DNA TGTGCCAGCAGCCAAGGCACGGCGTCTAGCTATGGCTACACCTTC. Amino acid sequence: CASSQGTASSYGYTF. This sequence joins TRBV14 and TRBJ1-2; D call uncertain. V was cut by 1 base and J by 4 bases, with 13 bases left in between. In germline, CDR1 is SGHDN, CDR2 FVKESK. The CDR3 is 15 amino acids.

The sample holds a few counts of this clone. The V gene is TRBV6-1, the J gene TRBJ2-7; 7 bases fit TRBD1. Trimming cost V 5 bases and J 4 bases; bases outside gene matches: 11. Germline V gives CDR1 MNHNS, CDR2 SASEGT. The CDR3 runs to 15 residues. The CDR3 DNA sequence: TGTGCCAGCAGTCCCGGACAGGATGGACGGTACGAGCAGTACTTC. Translated: CASSPGQDGRYEQYF.

The V call is TRBV4-1, the J call TRBJ2-1; 7 bases map to TRBD2. V shed 0 bases, J shed 7 bases, and the junction held 12 bases outside the gene matches. The CDR3 is 17 amino acids. CDR1 and CDR2 from the germline V gene are MGHRA and YSYEKL. CDR3 amino acids: CASSQDHPGGAGNEQFF. The CDR3 bases are TGCGCCAGCAGCCAAGACCACCCGGGAGGAGCGGGGAATGAGCAGTTCTTC.

This clone was counted once. V and J are TRBV19 and TRBJ2-1; 7 nucleotides match TRBD1. Germline V lookup: CDR1 LNHDA, CDR2 SQIVND (reference sequence). The CDR3 length is 15 residues. V shed 3 bases, J shed 7 bases, and the junction held 9 bases outside the gene matches. For the CDR3, the DNA is TGTGCCAGTAGTATGTCGAGGGGGCTCTGGAATGAGCAGTTCTTC. Translated: CASSMSRGLWNEQFF.

The rearrangement uses TRBV5-1 and TRBJ2-2, with D perhaps matching TRBD1 (6 bases). V lost 2 bases and J lost 3, with 11 bases in between. The CDR3 length is 15 residues. In germline, CDR1 is SGHRS, CDR2 YFSETQ. CDR3 DNA: TGCGCCAGCAGCTTCCTAGGACAGCACACCGGGGAGCTGTTTTTT. Its translation: CASSFLGQHTGELFF.

CDR3 sequence reads: CASSYSSQGGYGYTF. CDR3 coding DNA: TGTGCCAGCAGTTACTCATCGCAGGGAGGTTATGGCTACACCTTC. The chain joins TRBV6-5 to TRBJ1-2; a weak D match, TRBD1 (5 bases). Germline values: CDR1 MNHEY, CDR2 SVGAGI. This CDR3 comprises 15 residues. Trimming took 0 bases from V and 5 from J, leaving 13 bases between them.

The V and J genes are TRBV2 and TRBJ2-3; D remains ambiguous. Trimming cost V 6 bases and J 2 bases, with 6 bases left between them. CDR3 size: 12 residues. The germline CDR1 and CDR2 sequences are SNHLY and FYNNEI. The DNA for the CDR3 is TGTGCCAGCAGAACCTTCACAGATACGCAGTATTTT. Its protein is CASRTFTDTQYF.